This record looks at one T cell receptor (beta chain) sequence and its context. Its target is unknown. The sample comes from a study of spatial heterogeneity in lung cancer. Study background: Within raw reads, each unique TCR and UMI combination appeared on average more than ten times. General observations from the study: Circulating ubiquitous expanded tumor TCRs were observed more frequently at resection than at follow-up.

Each TCR cDNA molecule bore a unique molecular identifier. TCRdb processed the 5' RACE reads anew with MiXCR; each CDR3 protein has one entry. The profile shows under 40,000 distinct CDR3 sequences, approximately 5.5% of them singletons. Time point here: sample taken at primary tumor resection. Unsorted whole RNA samples from tumor, nontumor lung or frozen PBMC were sequenced. The donors, around 72 patients with untreated early-stage non-small cell lung cancer, provided the samples. The CDR3 totals 13 residues. V dropped 6 bases and J dropped 4 bases, with 11 bases sitting between them. Germline V gene data show CDR1 as MNHEY and CDR2 as SMNVEV (reference sequence).

The TCR sequence derives from a male donor with early-stage non-small cell lung cancer. The input for sequencing was PBMCs, taken at surgery. The chain combines TRBV27 with TRBJ2-3; tentative D call: TRBD2 (6 bases). CDR3 residues: CASRRLDADTQYF. DNA for the CDR3: TGTGCCAGCAGGAGACTAGACGCAGATACGCAGTATTTT.